The 29 T cell receptor beta chains listed next were all sequenced from one sample in a study of CD8+ T cells in alopecia areata. In each case, RNA was isolated and then reverse transcribed into cDNA as the sequencing template. The assay was immunoSEQ multiplex PCR, and TCRdb's table has in-frame clones only and misses some. The sample consists of 100,000 to 150,000 clones, 58% of them appearing once. The sample was CD4+ T cells sorted from blood, taken at week 0. The receptors here all came from a human donor with alopecia areata.

The chain links TRBV5-6 to TRBJ2-3, with 9 bases lining up with TRBD1. The junction had 4 bases not matched to a gene; V was cut back by 0 bases and J by 2 bases. Germline V gene lookup returns CDR1 SGHDT and CDR2 YYEEEE. The CDR3 length is 16 residues. CDR3 in amino acids: CASSLVRDRDTDTQYF. As DNA, the CDR3 is TGTGCCAGCAGCTTGGTTCGGGACAGGGACACAGATACGCAGTATTTT.

This clone was detected only a few times. J is TRBJ1-6 and V is TRBV10-3; D is ambiguous. Germline-derived CDR1 and CDR2 are ENHRY and SYGVKD. CDR3 length: 14 amino acids. The germline V and J ends were trimmed by 0 bases and 5 bases, with 5 bases remaining between them. CDR3 in DNA: TGTGCCATCAGTGAGTCGGGAAATAATTCACCCCTCCACTTT. This encodes CAISESGNNSPLHF.

This clone was observed a handful of times. V is TRBV7-2 and J is TRBJ2-5, with TRBD2 as a possible D gene (6 bases). The ends were cut back, 2 bases at V and 5 bases at J, with 21 bases in the middle. CDR3 length: 17 residues. Germline CDR1 SGHTA, CDR2 FQGNSA. CDR3 DNA sequence: TGTGCCAGCAGCTTATTAGGGGCTAGCGAGCCTGCGGAGACCCAGTACTTC. Translation: CASSLLGASEPAETQYF. The variable domain in full, completed from reference TRBV7-2 and TRBJ2-5, reads GAGVSQSPSNKVTEKGKDVELRCDPISGHTALYWYRQSLGQGLEFLIYFQGNSAPDKSGLPSDRFSAERTGGSVSTLTIQRTQQEDSAVYLCASSLLGASEPAETQYFGPGTRLLVL.

The gene calls are TRBV28 and TRBJ2-3, with TRBD1 as a possible D gene (6 bases). Trimming shortened V by 5 bases and J by 1 base, and 19 bases separated the two germline ends. The CDR3 has 17 amino acids. Germline CDR1 reads MDHEN; CDR2 reads SYDVKM. CDR3 amino acids: CASSPIGTPARTDTQYF. The CDR3 DNA sequence: TGTGCCAGCAGTCCTATAGGGACACCTGCACGCACAGATACGCAGTATTTT.

This clone has a single count. This sequence joins TRBV4-3 and TRBJ2-3, with D perhaps TRBD2 (5 bases). Germline loops: CDR1 LGHNA, CDR2 YSLEER. The CDR3 is 16 amino acids. Trimming removed 0 bases at V and 3 bases at J, with 13 bases between. This chain's CDR3 is CASSQDAGSRTDTQYF. CDR3 sequence (DNA): TGCGCCAGCAGCCAAGACGCGGGTTCGCGTACAGATACGCAGTATTTT.

This chain joins TRBV25-1 and TRBJ1-2; no firm D call. The CDR3 length is 10 residues. From germline, CDR1 is MGHDK and CDR2 SYGVNS. V was cut by 6 bases and J by 9 bases, with 8 bases left in between. CDR3: CASRGTSYTF. Here the CDR3 DNA reads TGTGCCAGCAGGGGTACCAGCTACACCTTC.

This clone was detected a few times. The chain recombines TRBV29-1 with TRBJ1-2; 7 bases fit TRBD1. Germline trimming cut 7 bases from V and 4 bases from J; bases unmatched to any gene: 6. Germline CDR1 SQVTM, CDR2 ANQGSEA. The CDR3 extends over 12 amino acids. In DNA form, the CDR3 reads TGCAGCGCCTTGGACAGGTCCTATGGCTACACCTTC. This codes for CSALDRSYGYTF.

The chain combines TRBV29-1 with TRBJ2-7; 8 bases match TRBD1. J lost 9 bases, V lost 7 bases, and 14 bases had no gene match. This CDR3 spans 13 amino acids. CDR1 and CDR2 from the germline V gene are SQVTM and ANQGSEA. The CDR3 bases are TGCAGCGCCCTGATGGGGCAGGGGGCTATGCAGTACTTC. Amino acids: CSALMGQGAMQYF.

This clone was recorded a few times. This rearrangement joins TRBV7-2 to TRBJ2-3; D not resolved. The CDR3 consists of 13 residues. CDR1 is SGHTA, CDR2 FQGNSA, per germline. V lost 7 bases and J lost 6, with 14 bases in between. CDR3: CASTRAGKDTQYF. The CDR3, as DNA: TGTGCCAGCACCCGAGCTGGAAAGGATACGCAGTATTTT.

This sequence joins TRBV7-2 and TRBJ1-5; 7 bases match TRBD1. The CDR3 has 13 residues. Germline CDR1 reads SGHTA; CDR2 reads FQGNSA. V was clipped by 5 bases and J by 7 bases; unmatched bases: 5. The CDR3 protein is CASSADREQPQHF. CDR3 DNA sequence: TGTGCCAGCAGCGCAGACAGGGAACAGCCCCAGCATTTT.

This clone was observed a few times. The chain has TRBV7-2 and TRBJ2-3; possible D gene TRBD2, 5 bases. V lost 8 bases to trimming and J lost 2 bases, with 14 bases between them. This CDR3 is 14 amino acids long. CDR1 is SGHTA and CDR2 is FQGNSA in the germline V gene. The CDR3 DNA is TGTGCCAGCCCTGGAGGACTCGCCACAGATACGCAGTATTTT. Translating it yields CASPGGLATDTQYF.

The CDR3 sequence: CASSQDRGDELAVQGAYEQYF. The CDR3 DNA reads TGCGCCAGCAGCCAAGACAGGGGTGATGAACTAGCGGTTCAGGGGGCCTACGAGCAGTACTTC. The genes are TRBV4-3 and TRBJ2-7, with D perhaps TRBD2 (8 bases). The CDR3 has 21 residues. Germline CDR1 reads LGHNA; CDR2 reads YSLEER. V shed 0 bases and J shed 2 bases, with 29 bases lying between them.

Note on this clone: This CDR3 is also generated by other DNA sequences in the sample. The chain couples TRBV19 to TRBJ1-5; 10 bases agree with TRBD1. The CDR3 length is 15 residues. V lost 8 bases and J lost 2; bases outside the gene matches: 6. The germline CDR1 and CDR2 sequences are LNHDA and SQIVND (reference sequence). This CDR3 reads CASSSGTGGNQPQHF. In DNA, the CDR3 is TGTGCCAGTTCTTCCGGGACAGGGGGCAATCAGCCCCAGCATTTT.

This clone has just a few counts. V gene TRBV7-6 combines with J gene TRBJ2-5; tentative D call: TRBD1 (5 bases). With 4 bases removed from V and 2 bases from J, the gap between germline ends came to 11 bases. This CDR3 is 14 amino acids long. The germline V gene has CDR1 SGHVS and CDR2 FNYEAQ. CDR3 bases: TGTGCCAGCAGCTCCTTCAGGGTTCAAGAGACCCAGTACTTC. Protein sequence: CASSSFRVQETQYF. The entire variable domain, with the rest obtained from reference TRBV7-6 and TRBJ2-5, is as follows: GAGVSQSPRYKVTKRGQDVALRCDPISGHVSLYWYRQALGQGPEFLTYFNYEAQQDKSGLPNDRFSAERPEGSISTLTIQRTEQRDSAMYRCASSSFRVQETQYFGPGTRLLVL.

This chain connects TRBV7-9 to TRBJ2-5; D is unresolved. Deletions cut 1 base from V and 5 bases from J, with 8 bases between. Germline loops: CDR1 SEHNR, CDR2 FQNEAQ (reference sequence). The CDR3 contains 13 residues. Written as DNA, the CDR3 is TGTGCCAGCAGCTTAGTCAAAATCGAGACCCAGTACTTC. Its protein product is CASSLVKIETQYF. Full variable domain (remainder filled in from reference TRBV7-9 and TRBJ2-5): DTGVSQNPRHKITKRGQNVTFRCDPISEHNRLYWYRQTLGQGPEFLTYFQNEAQLEKSRLLSDRFSAERPKGSFSTLEIQRTEQGDSAMYLCASSLVKIETQYFGPGTRLLVL.

This clone was counted once. The chain is built from TRBV6-1 and TRBJ1-2, with TRBD1 identical over 9 bases. Germline V gene sequence: CDR1 MNHNS, CDR2 SASEGT. Germline trimming cut 0 bases from V and 4 bases from J; bases unmatched to any gene: 6. CDR3 length: 16 residues. CDR3 coding DNA: TGTGCCAGCAGTGAAGCCCACAGGGGGCGCGGCTATGGCTACACCTTC. It codes for CASSEAHRGRGYGYTF.

The chain couples TRBV7-9 to TRBJ1-3; D ambiguous. Per germline, CDR1 SEHNR and CDR2 FQNEAQ (reference sequence). The CDR3 has 17 residues. V was shortened by 5 bases and J by 2 bases, with 19 bases between the two germline ends. CDR3: CASSQSELFRPGNTIYF. DNA for the CDR3: TGTGCCAGCAGCCAGAGCGAACTGTTCCGCCCTGGAAACACCATATATTTT.

V is TRBV19 and J is TRBJ1-2; the match to TRBD1 covers 11 bases. Germline loops: CDR1 LNHDA, CDR2 SQIVND (reference sequence). This CDR3 has 15 amino acids. With V trimmed by 6 bases and J by 2 bases, 5 bases remained unmatched. CDR3 amino acids: CASSQGTGGNYGYTF. The DNA of the CDR3 is TGTGCCAGTAGCCAAGGGACAGGGGGGAACTATGGCTACACCTTC. Together with reference TRBV19 and TRBJ1-2, the CDR3 gives the full variable domain: DGGITQSPKYLFRKEGQNVTLSCEQNLNHDAMYWYRQDPGQGLRLIYYSQIVNDFQKGDIAEGYSVSREKKESFPLTVTSAQKNPTAFYLCASSQGTGGNYGYTFGSGTRLTVV.

J is TRBJ2-7 and V is TRBV29-1; the D is unclear. This CDR3 contains 9 residues. Germline lookup yields CDR1 SQVTM and CDR2 ANQGSEA. V was trimmed by 8 bases and J by 7 bases, leaving 9 bases between them. DNA of the CDR3: TGCAGCCCAATCCCTGAGCAGTACTTC. Translating gives CSPIPEQYF.

This chain uses TRBV7-9 with TRBJ2-7; D perhaps matches TRBD1 (6 bases). The germline gives CDR1 SEHNR, CDR2 FQNEAQ (reference sequence). V lost 5 bases and J 3 bases, leaving 14 bases between the germline ends. The CDR3 totals 14 residues. The CDR3 DNA reads TGTGCCAGCAGCGAAAGGGACAAAAACTACGAGCAGTACTTC. As protein: CASSERDKNYEQYF.

This clone was recorded once. The rearrangement joins TRBV4-2 to TRBJ2-1, with D unclear. Germline CDR1 and CDR2: LGHNA and YNFKEQ. The ends were cut back, 0 bases at V and 6 bases at J, with 12 bases in the middle. The CDR3 length is 15 residues. Written as DNA, the CDR3 is TGTGCCAGCAGCCAAGAATCTGACGGATTCAATGAGCAGTTCTTC. It encodes CASSQESDGFNEQFF.

This clone was seen more than once but under ten times. The J gene is TRBJ2-1, the V gene TRBV5-6, with D possibly matching TRBD1 (6 bases). This CDR3 comprises 13 residues. V was trimmed by 4 bases and J by 4 bases, leaving 9 bases between them. Germline lookup yields CDR1 SGHDT and CDR2 YYEEEE. CDR3 bases: TGTGCCAGCAGCACACAGGGTTACAATGAGCAGTTCTTC. Translation: CASSTQGYNEQFF.

The rearrangement joins TRBV7-2 to TRBJ2-5, with 8 bases aligning to TRBD2. The germline gives CDR1 SGHTA, CDR2 FQGNSA. Germline trimming cut 4 bases from V and 3 bases from J; bases unmatched to any gene: 7. This CDR3 has 15 residues. CDR3 amino acids: CASSSIGAGEETQYF. The CDR3, as DNA: TGTGCCAGCAGCTCCATCGGAGCGGGGGAAGAGACCCAGTACTTC.

A few counts support this clone. J is TRBJ2-4 and V is TRBV6-4, with a tentative D call TRBD1 (5 bases). Deletions cut 4 bases from V and 8 bases from J, with 12 bases between. Germline-derived CDR1 and CDR2 are MRHNA and SNTAGT. The CDR3 consists of 13 residues. The CDR3 spells CASSAQGGDIQYF. The CDR3 DNA is TGTGCCAGCAGTGCCCAGGGTGGCGACATTCAGTACTTC.

V usage is TRBV5-6 and J usage is TRBJ2-2, with D perhaps matching TRBD2 (5 bases). The CDR3 runs to 15 residues. Per germline, CDR1 SGHDT and CDR2 YYEEEE. V lost 0 bases to trimming and J lost 5 bases, with 11 bases between them. The CDR3 reads CASSLGRTATGELFF. As DNA, the CDR3 is TGTGCCAGCAGCTTGGGTCGGACTGCAACCGGGGAGCTGTTTTTT.

The chain is built from TRBV18 and TRBJ2-3; D perhaps matches TRBD2 (7 bases). The CDR3 spans 17 residues. V lost 3 bases, J lost 2 bases, and 18 bases lay in between. CDR1 and CDR2 from the germline V gene are KGHSH and LQKENI. This CDR3 is CASSPLLTGGITDTQYF. Written as DNA, the CDR3 is TGTGCCAGCTCACCGTTACTTACGGGGGGCATCACAGATACGCAGTATTTT.

The rearrangement links TRBV4-1 to TRBJ1-5; D remains ambiguous. The germline gives CDR1 MGHRA, CDR2 YSYEKL. V shed 5 bases and J shed 1 base, with 15 bases lying between them. CDR3 size: 16 residues. CDR3 residues: CASSSLTDASNQPQHF. The CDR3 DNA follows: TGCGCCAGCAGCTCTCTTACGGACGCGAGCAATCAGCCCCAGCATTTT.

This sequence joins TRBV7-9 and TRBJ2-3; tentative D call: TRBD1 (5 bases). In germline, CDR1 is SEHNR, CDR2 FQNEAQ (reference sequence). The CDR3 totals 15 residues. Between the trimmed V and J ends, which lost 5 bases and 3 bases, there was a span of 15 bases. CDR3 nucleotides: TGTGCCAGCAGCAGCTACAGACAGAGAACAGATACGCAGTATTTT. This codes for CASSSYRQRTDTQYF. Together with reference TRBV7-9 and TRBJ2-3, the CDR3 gives the full variable domain: DTGVSQNPRHKITKRGQNVTFRCDPISEHNRLYWYRQTLGQGPEFLTYFQNEAQLEKSRLLSDRFSAERPKGSFSTLEIQRTEQGDSAMYLCASSSYRQRTDTQYFGPGTRLTVL.

The chain carries TRBV27 and TRBJ2-3; D is perhaps TRBD2 (6 bases). The CDR3 is 13 amino acids. Trimming stripped 8 bases from V and 1 base from J, with 10 bases between. Germline loops: CDR1 MNHEY, CDR2 SMNVEV (reference sequence). The CDR3 DNA is TGTGCCAGCGGGAGGATGGGCACAGATACGCAGTATTTT. Its translation is CASGRMGTDTQYF.